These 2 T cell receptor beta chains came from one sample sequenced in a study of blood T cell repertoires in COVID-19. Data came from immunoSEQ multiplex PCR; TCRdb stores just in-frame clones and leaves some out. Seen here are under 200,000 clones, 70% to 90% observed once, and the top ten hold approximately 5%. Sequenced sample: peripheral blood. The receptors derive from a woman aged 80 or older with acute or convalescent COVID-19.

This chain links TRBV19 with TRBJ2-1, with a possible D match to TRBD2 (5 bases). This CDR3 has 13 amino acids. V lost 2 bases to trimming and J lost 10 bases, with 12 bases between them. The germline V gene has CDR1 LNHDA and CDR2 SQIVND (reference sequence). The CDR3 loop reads CASSISAPGEQFF. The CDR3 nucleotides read TGTGCCAGTAGTATATCTGCCCCGGGAGAGCAGTTCTTC.

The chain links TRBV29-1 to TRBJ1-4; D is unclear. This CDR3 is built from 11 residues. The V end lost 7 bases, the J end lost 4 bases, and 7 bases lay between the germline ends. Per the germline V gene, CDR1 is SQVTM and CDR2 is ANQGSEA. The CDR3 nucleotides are TGCAGCGGCCTCTATAATGAAAAACTGTTTTTT. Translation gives CSGLYNEKLFF.